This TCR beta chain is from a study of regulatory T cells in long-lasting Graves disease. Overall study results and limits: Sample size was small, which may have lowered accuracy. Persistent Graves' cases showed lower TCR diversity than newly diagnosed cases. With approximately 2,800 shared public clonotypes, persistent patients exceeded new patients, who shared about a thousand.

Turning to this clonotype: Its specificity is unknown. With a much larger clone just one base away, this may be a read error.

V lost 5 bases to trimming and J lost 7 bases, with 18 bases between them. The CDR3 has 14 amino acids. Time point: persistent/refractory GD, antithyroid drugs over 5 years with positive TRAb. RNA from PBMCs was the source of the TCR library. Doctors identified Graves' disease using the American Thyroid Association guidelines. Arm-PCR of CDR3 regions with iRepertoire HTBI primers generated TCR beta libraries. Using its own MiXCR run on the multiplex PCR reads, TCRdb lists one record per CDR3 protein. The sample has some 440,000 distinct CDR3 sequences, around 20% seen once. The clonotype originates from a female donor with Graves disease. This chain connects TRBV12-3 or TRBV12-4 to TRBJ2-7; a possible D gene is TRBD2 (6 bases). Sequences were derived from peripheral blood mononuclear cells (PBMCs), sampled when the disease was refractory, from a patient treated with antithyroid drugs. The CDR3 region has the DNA TGTGCCAGCAGTGTTAGCGGTAACTACAATGAGCAGTACTTC. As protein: CASSVSGNYNEQYF.